The rows below give T cell receptor beta chains drawn from one sample of a study of molecular identifiers for immune sequencing clone quantification. MiXCR, applied by TCRdb to the PCR reads, yields one record per CDR3 protein. The table includes about 640,000 distinct CDR3 sequences, just under 20% detected once. The sample consisted of naive CD8+ T cells from blood, with Jurkat cell RNA spiked in. The receptors here all came from a human donor in good health. Some libraries in this study had Jurkat cell RNA spiked in. The CDR3 runs from the conserved cysteine through the conserved F or W. Fields, in order: CDR3 DNA, CDR3 protein, clone size, J gene, V gene, D gene. A D gene is named only where the DNA matches it firmly. The size of a clone is reported for some rows only, either as once, few or many, or as a class for expanded clones.

DNA: TGCGCCAGCAGCCAAGATCCTGCAGCTAACACTGAAGCTTTCTTT; CDR3: CASSQDPAANTEAFF; size: few; J: TRBJ1-1; V: TRBV4-3; D: .
DNA: TGTGCCAGCAGCGTAAAGGGCGGGCCATCCTACGAGCAGTACTTC; CDR3: CASSVKGGPSYEQYF; size: few; J: TRBJ2-7; V: TRBV9; D: .
DNA: TGCAGCGTTGAAGGTAGCGGGAGCTCCTACGAGCAGTACTTC; CDR3: CSVEGSGSSYEQYF; size: many; J: TRBJ2-7; V: TRBV29-1; D: TRBD2
DNA: TGTGCCAGCAGCTTATCACGGGGGGGGGACAATGAGCAGTTCTTC; CDR3: CASSLSRGGDNEQFF; size: .; J: TRBJ2-1; V: TRBV7-6; D: TRBD2
DNA: TGTGCCTGGAGTGCCCCCGGCGAGCAGTACTTC; CDR3: CAWSAPGEQYF; size: few; J: TRBJ2-7; V: TRBV30; D: .
DNA: TGTGCCAGCAGCTTGGGGGGACAGGGTCTCGAGCAGTACTTC; CDR3: CASSLGGQGLEQYF; size: many; J: TRBJ2-7; V: TRBV5-6; D: TRBD1
DNA: TGTGCCAGCAGCCAATCGACAGGGGCAGCTAACTATGGCTACACCTTC; CDR3: CASSQSTGAANYGYTF; size: many; J: TRBJ1-2; V: TRBV4-2; D: TRBD1
DNA: TGTGCCAGCAGTTACCAGGGGGGAGGATCCGAGCAGTACTTC; CDR3: CASSYQGGGSEQYF; size: .; J: TRBJ2-7; V: TRBV27; D: .
DNA: TGTGCCAGCAGCTTAATAGGGTCGGGTTCACCCCTCCACTTT; CDR3: CASSLIGSGSPLHF; size: once; J: TRBJ1-6; V: TRBV7-2; D: .
DNA: TGCAGTGCTAGGACAGGGATGAACACTGAAGCTTTCTTT; CDR3: CSARTGMNTEAFF; size: many; J: TRBJ1-1; V: TRBV20-1; D: TRBD1
DNA: TGTGCCAACAGTCAGGCTCAGTCGGTCTACACCTTC; CDR3: CANSQAQSVYTF; size: many; J: TRBJ1-2; V: TRBV7-2; D: .
DNA: TGTGCCAGCAGCCAAGTTCAGGGCATGCCCCTCCACTTT; CDR3: CASSQVQGMPLHF; size: many; J: TRBJ1-6; V: TRBV14; D: .
DNA: TGTGCCAGCAGCCCGGCTAGCGGGAACACCGGGGAGCTGTTTTTT; CDR3: CASSPASGNTGELFF; size: .; J: TRBJ2-2; V: TRBV7-6; D: TRBD2
DNA: TGCAGTGCTAGAGGATTTCCTAGCGGGCCCTACGAGCAGTACTTC; CDR3: CSARGFPSGPYEQYF; size: .; J: TRBJ2-7; V: TRBV20-1; D: TRBD2
DNA: TGCGCCAGCAGCCAGGGACGGGGGCAAGTGAACACCGGGGAGCTGTTTTTT; CDR3: CASSQGRGQVNTGELFF; size: many; J: TRBJ2-2; V: TRBV4-1; D: .